This T cell receptor (beta chain) was sequenced for a study of shared clonotypes between healthy human individuals. Unsorted PBMC DNA was sequenced on ten immunoSEQ deep assay plates. Libraries were prepared by immunoSEQ multiplex PCR; TCRdb keeps only in-frame clonotypes and omits some of them. The data hold about 99,000 clones, with around 47% observed a single time. The material sequenced was PBMCs. This TCR was recovered from a woman aged 40-49 years in good health. Some clones in this sample may be carry-over from other donors' samples.

The CDR3 loop is CSVLDRLETEAFF. DNA of the CDR3: TGCAGCGTCCTGGACAGATTGGAGACTGAAGCTTTCTTT. The V call is TRBV29-1, the J call TRBJ1-1, with D possibly being TRBD1 (6 bases). The CDR3 length is 13 residues. The V end was cut by 6 bases, the J end by 5 bases, with 16 bases between. CDR1 is SQVTM and CDR2 is ANQGSEA in the germline V gene.